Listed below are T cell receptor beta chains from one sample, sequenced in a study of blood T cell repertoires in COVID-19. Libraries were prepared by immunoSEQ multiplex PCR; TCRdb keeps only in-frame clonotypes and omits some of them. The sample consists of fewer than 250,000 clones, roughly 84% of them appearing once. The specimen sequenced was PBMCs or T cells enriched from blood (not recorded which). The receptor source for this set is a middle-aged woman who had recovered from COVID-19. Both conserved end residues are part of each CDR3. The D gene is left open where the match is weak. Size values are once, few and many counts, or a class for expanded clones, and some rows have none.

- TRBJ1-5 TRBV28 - CASSSSVNQPQHF TGTGCCAGCAGTTCCAGTGTCAATCAGCCCCAGCATTTT
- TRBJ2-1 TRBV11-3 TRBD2 CASSLDYTSGSGNEQFF TGTGCCAGCAGCTTAGATTATACTAGCGGGAGTGGCAATGAGCAGTTCTTC
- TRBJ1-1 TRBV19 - CASKGVDTEAFF TGTGCCAGTAAGGGGGTGGACACTGAAGCTTTCTTT
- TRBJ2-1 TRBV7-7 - CASSSIPPGAERGVEQFF TGTGCCAGCAGCTCCATCCCCCCGGGAGCAGAGAGGGGTGTTGAGCAGTTCTTC
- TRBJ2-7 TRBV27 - CASSLSPQGIHEQYF TGTGCCAGCAGTTTATCGCCACAGGGAATACACGAGCAGTACTTC
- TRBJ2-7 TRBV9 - CASSVSQDTYEQYF TGTGCCAGCAGCGTCAGCCAGGACACCTACGAGCAGTACTTC
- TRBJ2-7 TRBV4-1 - CASSQGPSSSYEQYF TGCGCCAGCAGCCAAGGCCCCAGTTCCTCCTACGAGCAGTACTTC
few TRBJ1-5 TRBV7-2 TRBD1 CASSLGQGGLNQPQHF TGTGCCAGCAGCTTAGGCCAAGGGGGCCTCAATCAGCCCCAGCATTTT
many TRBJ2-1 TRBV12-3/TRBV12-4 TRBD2 CASSLVQREGQFF TGTGCCAGCAGTTTAGTTCAGCGGGAGGGGCAGTTCTTC
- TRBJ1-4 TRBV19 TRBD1 CASSIGTGGFSGLFF TGTGCCAGTAGTATCGGGACAGGGGGTTTTTCGGGACTGTTTTTT
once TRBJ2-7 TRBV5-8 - CASSLTPDSPLYEQYF TGTGCCAGCAGCTTGACGCCAGACTCACCTCTTTACGAGCAGTACTTC
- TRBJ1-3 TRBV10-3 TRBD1 CAISRDRASGNTIYF TGTGCCATCAGTCGGGACAGGGCGTCTGGAAACACCATATATTTT
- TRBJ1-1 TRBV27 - CASTPSGGAAEAFF TGTGCCAGCACCCCATCAGGAGGGGCCGCTGAAGCTTTCTTT
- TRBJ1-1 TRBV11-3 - CASSLGTAGRAFF TGTGCCAGCAGCTTAGGGACAGCTGGTCGGGCTTTCTTT
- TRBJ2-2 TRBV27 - CASGEWTWNTGELFF TGTGCCAGCGGGGAATGGACTTGGAACACCGGGGAGCTGTTTTTT
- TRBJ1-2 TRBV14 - CASSQSRGSGYTF TGTGCCAGCAGCCAATCCCGAGGTAGTGGCTACACCTTC
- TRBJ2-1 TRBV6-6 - CASSPGVRTIGGNEQFF TGTGCCAGCAGTCCCGGGGTCCGGACCATCGGAGGTAATGAGCAGTTCTTC
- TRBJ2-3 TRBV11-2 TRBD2 CASSLDILAGTDTQYF TGTGCCAGCAGCTTAGATATCCTAGCGGGGACAGATACGCAGTATTTT
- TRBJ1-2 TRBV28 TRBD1 CASSSGGWGYGYTF TGTGCCAGCAGTTCAGGGGGCTGGGGCTATGGCTACACCTTC
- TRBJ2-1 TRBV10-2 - CASSGDSLRDEQFF TGCGCCAGCAGTGGGGACTCGCTGAGGGATGAGCAGTTCTTC
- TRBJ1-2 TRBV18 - CASSPTQSGEGYTF TGTGCCAGCTCACCAACCCAGTCGGGAGAGGGCTACACCTTC
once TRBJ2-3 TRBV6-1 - CASSEGPRGTQYF TGTGCCAGCAGTGAAGGCCCTAGAGGGACGCAGTATTTT
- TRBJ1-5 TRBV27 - CASSSRQARQPQHF TGTGCCAGCAGTTCCCGACAGGCACGTCAGCCCCAGCATTTT
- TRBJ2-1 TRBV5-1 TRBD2 CASSLASGSHNEQFF TGCGCCAGCAGCTTGGCGAGCGGGAGCCACAATGAGCAGTTCTTC
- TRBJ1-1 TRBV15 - CATSRDTSYTEAFF TGTGCCACCAGCAGAGATACGAGTTACACTGAAGCTTTCTTT
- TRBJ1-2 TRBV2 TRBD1 CASRTGGNYGYTF TGTGCCAGCAGAACAGGGGGTAACTATGGCTACACCTTC
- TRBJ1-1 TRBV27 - CASSQDRDTLNTEAFF TGTGCCAGCAGTCAAGACCGGGACACCTTGAACACTGAAGCTTTCTTT
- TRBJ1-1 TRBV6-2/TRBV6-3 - CASSQRGENTEAFF TGTGCCAGCAGCCAGCGGGGGGAGAACACTGAAGCTTTCTTT
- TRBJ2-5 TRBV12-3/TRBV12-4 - CASSSGGQETQYF TGTGCCAGCAGTTCCGGAGGGCAAGAGACCCAGTACTTC
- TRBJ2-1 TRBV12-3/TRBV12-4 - CASSSLQDEQFF TGTGCCAGCAGCTCACTCCAAGATGAGCAGTTCTTC
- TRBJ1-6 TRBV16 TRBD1 CASSPGTGGSPLHF TGTGCCAGCAGCCCCGGGACAGGCGGATCACCCCTCCACTTT
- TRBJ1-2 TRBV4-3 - CASSQHVGRGYGYTF TGCGCCAGCAGCCAACACGTAGGAAGGGGCTATGGCTACACCTTC
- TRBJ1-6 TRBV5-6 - CASSSRYNSPLHF TGTGCCAGCAGCAGCCGATATAATTCACCCCTCCACTTT
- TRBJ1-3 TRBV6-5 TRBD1 CAILSDRGRGNTIYF TGTGCCATCCTTTCAGACAGGGGGCGAGGAAACACCATATATTTT
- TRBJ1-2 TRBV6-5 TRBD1 CASTRTGLWGYTF TGTGCCAGCACCAGGACAGGACTCTGGGGCTACACCTTC
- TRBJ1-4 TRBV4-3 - CASSQDRGEKLFF TGCGCCAGCAGCCAAGATCGGGGTGAAAAACTGTTTTTT
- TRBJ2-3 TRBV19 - CASSIDIRDTQYF TGTGCCAGTAGTATAGATATCAGAGATACGCAGTATTTT
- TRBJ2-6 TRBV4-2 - CASSQVRISGANVLTF TGTGCCAGCAGCCAGGTCAGGATTTCTGGGGCCAACGTCCTGACTTTC
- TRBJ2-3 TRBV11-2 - CASSFLAPKGTDTQYF TGTGCCAGCAGCTTCTTGGCCCCCAAGGGGACAGATACGCAGTATTTT
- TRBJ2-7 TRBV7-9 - CASSPWRGSNEQYF TGTGCCAGCAGCCCCTGGCGGGGCTCTAACGAGCAGTACTTC
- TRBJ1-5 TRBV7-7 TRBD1 CASTKNGQGGTGNQPQHF TGTGCCAGCACCAAAAACGGACAGGGCGGTACGGGCAATCAGCCCCAGCATTTT
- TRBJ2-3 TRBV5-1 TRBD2 CASSFLGEGDTQYF TGCGCCAGCAGCTTTTTGGGGGAGGGAGATACGCAGTATTTT
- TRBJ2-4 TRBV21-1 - CASSKLREEKNIQYF TGTGCCAGCAGCAAATTGAGGGAAGAAAAAAACATTCAGTACTTC
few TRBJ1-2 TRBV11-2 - CASSLDRDRTYF TGTGCCAGCAGCTTAGACCGAGACAGGACCTACTTC
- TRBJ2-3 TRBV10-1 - CASSLGGTTDTQYF TGCGCCAGCAGTCTCGGCGGGACCACAGATACGCAGTATTTT
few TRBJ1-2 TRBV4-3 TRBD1 CASSQTGGVEYGYTF TGCGCCAGCAGCCAGACAGGGGGCGTGGAGTATGGCTACACCTTC